The 31 T cell receptor beta chains below come from one sample, sequenced in a study of OX40 agonist ivuxolimab in advanced cancers. Sequencing used immunoSEQ multiplex PCR; TCRdb keeps in-frame clones, though not all of them. The sample lists around 80,000 clones; 70% to 85% were seen once. The sample consisted of CD4+ or CD8+ T cells sorted from blood, taken in a trial of the OX40 agonist ivuxolimab. Receptors were obtained from an adult with an advanced solid tumor such as melanoma, head and neck, liver or kidney cancer.

The rearrangement links TRBV29-1 to TRBJ1-1, with a tentative D call TRBD1 (6 bases). In germline, CDR1 is SQVTM, CDR2 ANQGSEA. V lost 5 bases and J 0 bases, leaving 13 bases between the germline ends. The CDR3 extends over 14 amino acids. The DNA of the CDR3 is TGCAGCGTTTTAGAGGACAGAGTGAACACTGAAGCTTTCTTT. Translation gives CSVLEDRVNTEAFF.

This chain joins TRBV18 and TRBJ2-5; TRBD1 matches at 8 bases. Germline V gene sequence: CDR1 KGHSH, CDR2 LQKENI. V lost 1 base, J lost 5 bases, and 9 bases stayed unmatched. This CDR3 spans 16 amino acids. The CDR3 bases are TGTGCCAGCTCACCACTACCGGGACAGGCTACGGAGACCCAGTACTTC. It specifies CASSPLPGQATETQYF.

The J gene is TRBJ2-7, the V gene TRBV4-1; D might be TRBD2 (6 bases). V was pared by 0 bases and J by 3 bases, with 9 bases between. CDR3 length: 14 amino acids. Germline values: CDR1 MGHRA, CDR2 YSYEKL. The CDR3 region is CASSQEEGFYEQYV. In DNA form, the CDR3 reads TGCGCCAGCAGCCAAGAGGAGGGATTCTACGAGCAGTACGTC.

This clone was detected only once. The chain recombines TRBV27 with TRBJ2-7; tentatively, D is TRBD1 (6 bases). Germline V gene lookup returns CDR1 MNHEY and CDR2 SMNVEV (reference sequence). This CDR3 has 13 amino acids. V shed 8 bases and J shed 2 bases, with 13 bases lying between them. The CDR3 loop is CASRPGDAYEQYF. CDR3 nucleotides: TGTGCCAGCCGGCCAGGGGATGCCTACGAGCAGTACTTC.

The V call is TRBV6-1, the J call TRBJ2-3, with TRBD1 identical over 8 bases. V lost 6 bases to trimming and J lost 3 bases; unmatched junction nucleotides: 5. The CDR3 runs 14 residues. Germline CDR1 is MNHNS and CDR2 is SASEGT. CDR3 protein: CASRRDRGTDTQYF. CDR3 nucleotide sequence: TGTGCCAGCAGGCGAGACAGGGGAACAGATACGCAGTATTTT.

The chain couples TRBV11-2 to TRBJ2-1; no definite D call. Germline-derived CDR1 and CDR2 are SGHAT and FQNNGV. The CDR3 contains 17 residues. Trimming stripped 0 bases from V and 3 bases from J, with 15 bases between. The CDR3 here is CASSLESGALGYNEQFF. The CDR3 coding sequence is TGTGCCAGCAGCTTAGAATCTGGTGCCTTGGGCTACAATGAGCAGTTCTTC.

Here the CDR3 reads CASNDRGYGYTF. CDR3 DNA sequence: TGTGCCAGTAACGACAGGGGCTATGGCTACACCTTC. This sequence joins TRBV19 and TRBJ1-2; 8 bases line up with TRBD1. The CDR3 length is 12 residues. CDR1 and CDR2 (germline): LNHDA, SQIVND (reference sequence). V dropped 7 bases and J dropped 4; count of bases not matched to a gene: 2.

The V call is TRBV18, the J call TRBJ1-1; no clear D gene. Germline V gene lookup returns CDR1 KGHSH and CDR2 LQKENI. The CDR3 has 14 amino acids. The V and J ends lost 3 bases and 4 bases respectively, with 12 bases between them. The CDR3 sequence: CASSPIWPGTEAFF. CDR3 nucleotide sequence: TGTGCCAGCTCACCTATCTGGCCGGGCACTGAAGCTTTCTTT.

The J gene is TRBJ2-5, the V gene TRBV6-6, with D perhaps assigned TRBD1 or TRBD2 (5 bases each). The CDR3 contains 16 residues. V shed 0 bases and J shed 2 bases, with 13 bases lying between them. CDR1 and CDR2 (germline): MNHNY, SVGAGI (reference sequence). The CDR3 coding sequence is TGTGCCAGCAGTTACTCGAATAGGGGAGCTCAAGAGACCCAGTACTTC. Translation gives CASSYSNRGAQETQYF.

This chain links TRBV5-1 with TRBJ2-3, with 13 bases identical to TRBD2. V shed 0 bases, J shed 0 bases, and the junction held 4 bases outside the gene matches. The germline gives CDR1 SGHRS, CDR2 YFSETQ. The CDR3 is 18 residues long. In DNA, the CDR3 is TGCGCCAGCAGCTTGGAACTAGCGGGGGGGATTAGCACAGATACGCAGTATTTT. The encoded protein is CASSLELAGGISTDTQYF.

This clone occurred once. The CDR3 sequence: CASRGHPSGANVLTF. CDR3 DNA: TGTGCCAGCAGGGGACATCCATCTGGGGCCAACGTCCTGACTTTC. The rearrangement joins TRBV6-5 to TRBJ2-6, with D perhaps TRBD1 (6 bases). The CDR3 contains 15 residues. Trimming took 6 bases from V and 1 from J, leaving 10 bases between them. Per the germline V gene, CDR1 is MNHEY and CDR2 is SVGAGI.

V and J are TRBV10-2 and TRBJ1-5, with a tentative D call TRBD1 (6 bases). Germline CDR1 is WSHSY and CDR2 is SAAADI. This CDR3 is built from 13 residues. The germline V and J ends were trimmed by 7 bases and 9 bases, with 16 bases remaining between them. The CDR3 loop is CASTEGGAWPQHF. The CDR3, as DNA: TGCGCCAGCACCGAGGGGGGGGCTTGGCCCCAGCATTTT.

This clone was detected a few times. The chain carries TRBV5-1 and TRBJ2-6; tentative D call: TRBD1 (5 bases). This CDR3 has 13 amino acids. Germline V gene data show CDR1 as SGHRS and CDR2 as YFSETQ. Trimming shortened V by 3 bases and J by 8 bases, and 9 bases separated the two germline ends. The CDR3 DNA sequence: TGCGCCAGCAGCTCCGGACAAACCAACGTCCTGACTTTC. As protein: CASSSGQTNVLTF.

The chain uses TRBV7-2 and TRBJ1-1; 10 nucleotides align to TRBD1. Germline V gene data show CDR1 as SGHTA and CDR2 as FQGNSA. This CDR3 region has 15 residues. V dropped 1 base and J dropped 5; count of bases not matched to a gene: 4. This CDR3 reads CASSLVGGQGTEAFF. DNA for the CDR3: TGTGCCAGCAGCTTAGTTGGGGGACAGGGGACTGAAGCTTTCTTT.

In DNA, the CDR3 is TGTGCCAGCAGCTTGGCTCCGGAGACCCAGTACTTC. Protein: CASSLAPETQYF. This chain connects TRBV5-4 to TRBJ2-5; D gene unclear. The CDR3 length is 12 residues. Trimming took 0 bases from V and 5 from J, leaving 5 bases between them. Germline CDR1 SGHNT, CDR2 YYREEE (reference sequence).

This chain links TRBV19 with TRBJ2-7; TRBD1 agrees at 8 bases. Germline V gives CDR1 LNHDA, CDR2 SQIVND (reference sequence). J gave up 3 bases and V 5 bases, and 9 bases lay outside the gene matches. The CDR3 totals 15 residues. CDR3 DNA sequence: TGTGCCAGTAGTCCCAGAGGGACAGGAATCTACGAGCAGTACGTC. Translating gives CASSPRGTGIYEQYV.

The chain uses TRBV10-1 and TRBJ1-3; D unresolved. The germline V gene has CDR1 WNHNN and CDR2 SYGVQD (reference sequence). Deletions cut 4 bases from V and 1 base from J, with 8 bases between. The CDR3 sequence is 14 residues long. In DNA form, the CDR3 reads TGCGCCAGCAGTGGAGGACGATCTGGAAACACCATATATTTT. It is translated as CASSGGRSGNTIYF.

This clone was counted between two and nine times. This rearrangement joins TRBV2 to TRBJ2-2, with D unclear. V was trimmed by 7 bases and J by 7 bases, leaving 7 bases between them. This CDR3 has 11 residues. The germline V gene encodes CDR1 SNHLY and CDR2 FYNNEI. In DNA, the CDR3 is TGTGCCAGCAAGTTGGGCGGGGAGCTGTTTTTT. It translates to CASKLGGELFF.

The chain links TRBV5-4 to TRBJ2-3, with TRBD2 matching over 10 bases. Per germline, CDR1 SGHNT and CDR2 YYREEE (reference sequence). The CDR3 loop spans 16 amino acids. J gave up 5 bases and V 4 bases, and 10 bases lay outside the gene matches. This chain's CDR3 is CASSPTSGRGGDTQYF. The CDR3 nucleotides read TGTGCCAGCAGCCCGACGAGCGGGAGGGGCGGAGATACGCAGTATTTT.

This clone was counted a few times. This chain joins TRBV29-1 and TRBJ1-2; D uncertain. Germline V CDR1 and CDR2: SQVTM, ANQGSEA. V was shortened by 6 bases and J by 1 base, with 12 bases between the two germline ends. The CDR3 extends over 13 amino acids. CDR3 bases: TGCAGCGTGACCGGGTTTGGTAACTATGGCTACACCTTC. Amino acids: CSVTGFGNYGYTF.

V is TRBV28 and J is TRBJ1-2; D unresolved. V gave up 4 bases and J gave up 4 bases, with 10 bases separating them. CDR1 MDHEN and CDR2 SYDVKM come from the germline V gene. CDR3 length equals 13 residues. The DNA for the CDR3 is TGTGCCAGCAGTTCAGGACGTGTCTATGGCTACACCTTC. This sequence encodes CASSSGRVYGYTF.

In this sample, this clone turned up once. The V gene is TRBV11-2, the J gene TRBJ1-2; 7 bases map to TRBD1. This CDR3 has 15 amino acids. Germline CDR1 reads SGHAT; CDR2 reads FQNNGV. The junction had 8 bases not matched to a gene; V was cut back by 5 bases and J by 2 bases. The CDR3: CASSASRGSNYGYTF. The CDR3 DNA follows: TGTGCCAGCAGCGCTTCCAGGGGGTCGAACTATGGCTACACCTTC.

V usage is TRBV28 and J usage is TRBJ1-1; D is unresolved. The length of the CDR3 is 12 residues. CDR1 is MDHEN and CDR2 is SYDVKM in the germline V gene. The V end was cut by 11 bases, the J end by 3 bases, with 13 bases between. DNA for the CDR3: TGTGCCGCCAAACTTGGGGACACTGAAGCTTTCTTT. This sequence encodes CAAKLGDTEAFF.

Regarding this clone: Other DNA sequences in the sample encode the same CDR3. This sequence joins TRBV7-9 and TRBJ1-1; D may be TRBD1 (6 bases). Germline values: CDR1 SEHNR, CDR2 FQNEAQ (reference sequence). This CDR3 contains 13 residues. Trimming removed 5 bases from V and 5 bases from J, with 12 bases in between. For the CDR3, the DNA is TGTGCCAGCAGCCTACAGGGTAATACTGAAGCTTTCTTT. Protein sequence: CASSLQGNTEAFF. Together with reference TRBV7-9 and TRBJ1-1, the CDR3 gives the full variable domain: DTGVSQNPRHKITKRGQNVTFRCDPISEHNRLYWYRQTLGQGPEFLTYFQNEAQLEKSRLLSDRFSAERPKGSFSTLEIQRTEQGDSAMYLCASSLQGNTEAFFGQGTRLTVV.

The rearrangement joins TRBV6-5 to TRBJ2-5; TRBD1 matches 8 bases. Germline V lookup: CDR1 MNHEY, CDR2 SVGAGI. Trimming removed 0 bases from V and 5 bases from J; junction bases left unmatched: 5. CDR3 length: 15 amino acids. The CDR3 nucleotides are TGTGCCAGCAGTTACTCGGGACAGGCGGGGGAGACCCAGTACTTC. Encoded protein: CASSYSGQAGETQYF.

V gene TRBV6-6 combines with J gene TRBJ1-1, with D hard to call. The length of the CDR3 is 15 residues. V was pared by 7 bases and J by 2 bases, with 17 bases between. The V gene's germline CDR1 is MNHNY and CDR2 SVGAGI (reference sequence). The CDR3 spells CASTRPPGFNTEAFF. CDR3 sequence (DNA): TGTGCCAGCACCCGACCCCCGGGTTTCAACACTGAAGCTTTCTTT.

V gene TRBV2 combines with J gene TRBJ2-5, with a tentative D call TRBD2 (5 bases). V lost 2 bases, J lost 4 bases, and 11 bases lay in between. Per germline, CDR1 SNHLY and CDR2 FYNNEI. The CDR3 runs to 14 residues. The CDR3 reads CASSELMSGETQYF. In DNA form, the CDR3 reads TGTGCCAGCAGTGAACTAATGAGCGGAGAGACCCAGTACTTC. Using reference TRBV2 and TRBJ2-5 for the parts outside the CDR3, the full variable domain is EPEVTQTPSHQVTQMGQEVILRCVPISNHLYFYWYRQILGQKVEFLVSFYNNEISEKSEIFDDQFSVERPDGSNFTLKIRSTKLEDSAMYFCASSELMSGETQYFGPGTRLLVL.

The chain links TRBV10-3 to TRBJ1-2, with a possible D match to TRBD1 (6 bases). V lost 6 bases and J lost 6, with 14 bases in between. Germline V gives CDR1 ENHRY, CDR2 SYGVKD. This CDR3 spans 13 amino acids. CDR3 residues: CAISHRGGDGYTF. Written as DNA, the CDR3 is TGTGCCATCAGCCATAGGGGGGGCGATGGCTACACCTTC.

This clone was detected only once. The chain combines TRBV5-1 with TRBJ2-7, with TRBD1 matching 7 bases. The junction had 13 bases not matched to a gene; V was cut back by 4 bases and J by 6 bases. The CDR3 has 15 amino acids. Germline V lookup: CDR1 SGHRS, CDR2 YFSETQ. The CDR3 protein is CASSPQPGQPSEQYF. DNA for the CDR3: TGCGCCAGCAGCCCCCAGCCGGGACAGCCTTCCGAGCAGTACTTC.

The chain combines TRBV2 with TRBJ1-4, with TRBD1 matching 9 bases. The germline gives CDR1 SNHLY, CDR2 FYNNEI. There are 15 residues in the CDR3. Germline trimming cut 7 bases from V and 0 bases from J; bases unmatched to any gene: 3. The CDR3 DNA sequence: TGTGCCAGCACCGGGGACAGGGCAACTAATGAAAAACTGTTTTTT. Amino acids: CASTGDRATNEKLFF.

CDR3 in DNA: TGTGCCAGCAGTCGGTCGGTCCCTAACTATGGCTACACCTTC. Its protein product is CASSRSVPNYGYTF. The chain is built from TRBV6-5 and TRBJ1-2; D uncertain. The CDR3 runs to 14 residues. The V end lost 5 bases, the J end lost 0 bases, and 10 bases lay between the germline ends. The V gene's germline CDR1 is MNHEY and CDR2 SVGAGI.